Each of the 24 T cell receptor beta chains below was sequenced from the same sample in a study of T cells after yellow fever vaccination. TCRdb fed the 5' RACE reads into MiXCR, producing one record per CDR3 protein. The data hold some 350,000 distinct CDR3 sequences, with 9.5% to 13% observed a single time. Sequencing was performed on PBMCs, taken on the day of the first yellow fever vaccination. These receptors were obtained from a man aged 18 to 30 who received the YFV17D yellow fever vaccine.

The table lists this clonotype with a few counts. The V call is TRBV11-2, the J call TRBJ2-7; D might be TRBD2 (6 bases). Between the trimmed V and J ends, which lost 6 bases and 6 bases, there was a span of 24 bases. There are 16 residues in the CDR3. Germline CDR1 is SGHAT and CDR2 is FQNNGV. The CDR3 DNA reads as TGTGCCAGCAGTCCCTCGGAGGGACTCCGTTCGGGCGAGCAGTACTTC. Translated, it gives CASSPSEGLRSGEQYF.

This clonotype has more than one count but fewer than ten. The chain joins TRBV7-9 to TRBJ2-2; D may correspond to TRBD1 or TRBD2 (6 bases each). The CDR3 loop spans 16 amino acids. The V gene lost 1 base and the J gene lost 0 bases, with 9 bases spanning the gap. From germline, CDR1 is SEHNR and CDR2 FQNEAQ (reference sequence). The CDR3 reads CASSLEGGTNTGELFF. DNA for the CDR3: TGTGCCAGCAGCTTAGAGGGGGGAACGAACACCGGGGAGCTGTTTTTT.

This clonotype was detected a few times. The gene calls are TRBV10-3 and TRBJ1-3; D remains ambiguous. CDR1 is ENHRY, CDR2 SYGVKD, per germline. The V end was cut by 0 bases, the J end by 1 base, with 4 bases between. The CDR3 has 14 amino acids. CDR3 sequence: CAISESMSGNTIYF. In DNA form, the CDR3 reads TGTGCCATCAGTGAGTCGATGTCTGGAAACACCATATATTTT.

The CDR3 here is CASSFAAGATYEQYV. In nucleotides, the CDR3 is TGTGCCAGCAGTTTTGCTGCGGGGGCCACCTACGAGCAGTACGTC. This chain connects TRBV12-3 or TRBV12-4 to TRBJ2-7; D possibly corresponds to TRBD2 (7 bases). This CDR3 contains 15 residues. V shed 3 bases and J shed 2 bases, with 14 bases lying between them.

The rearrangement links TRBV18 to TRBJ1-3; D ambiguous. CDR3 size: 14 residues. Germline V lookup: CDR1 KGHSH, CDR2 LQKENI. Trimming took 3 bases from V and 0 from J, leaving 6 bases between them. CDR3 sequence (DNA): TGTGCCAGCTCACCCTCCGCCTCTGGAAACACCATATATTTT. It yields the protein CASSPSASGNTIYF.

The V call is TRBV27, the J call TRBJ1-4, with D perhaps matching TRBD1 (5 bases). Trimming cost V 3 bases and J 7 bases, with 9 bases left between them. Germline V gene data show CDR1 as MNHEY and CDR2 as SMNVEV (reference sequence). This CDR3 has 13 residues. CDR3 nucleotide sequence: TGTGCCAGCAGTTTTAACGGGGGTGAAAAACTGTTTTTT. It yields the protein CASSFNGGEKLFF.

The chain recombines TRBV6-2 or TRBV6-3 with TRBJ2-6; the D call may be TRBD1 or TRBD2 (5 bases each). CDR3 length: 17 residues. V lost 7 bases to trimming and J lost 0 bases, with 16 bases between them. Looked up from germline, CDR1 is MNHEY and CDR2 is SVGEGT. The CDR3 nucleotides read TGTGCCAGCAACCGGCCGGGGCCTTCCTCTGGGGCCAACGTCCTGACTTTC. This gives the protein CASNRPGPSSGANVLTF.

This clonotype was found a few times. The CDR3 nucleotides read TGTGCCAGCAGTTACGACAGGGGGAGAGGCAATCAGCCCCAGCATTTT. Translated, it gives CASSYDRGRGNQPQHF. The chain employs TRBV6-2 or TRBV6-3 and TRBJ1-5; 9 bases align to TRBD1. The CDR3 has 16 amino acids. Trimming at V came to 2 bases and at J to 2 bases, leaving 4 bases not matched to a gene. CDR1 and CDR2 from the germline V gene are MNHEY and SVGEGT.

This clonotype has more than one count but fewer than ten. The CDR3 here is CASSQKNGPSTDTQYF. The CDR3 DNA sequence: TGTGCCAGCAGCCAAAAAAACGGTCCTAGCACAGATACGCAGTATTTT. The chain joins TRBV5-4 to TRBJ2-3; D remains unclear. Germline CDR1 SGHNT, CDR2 YYREEE (reference sequence). V lost 4 bases and J 0 bases, leaving 15 bases between the germline ends. The CDR3 is 16 residues long.

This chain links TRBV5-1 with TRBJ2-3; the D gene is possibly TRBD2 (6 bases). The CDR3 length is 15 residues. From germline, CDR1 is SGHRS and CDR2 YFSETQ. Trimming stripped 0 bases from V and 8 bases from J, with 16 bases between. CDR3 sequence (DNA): TGCGCCAGCAGCTTGGAGACGGGGGTCTGGGGTACGCAGTATTTT. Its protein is CASSLETGVWGTQYF.

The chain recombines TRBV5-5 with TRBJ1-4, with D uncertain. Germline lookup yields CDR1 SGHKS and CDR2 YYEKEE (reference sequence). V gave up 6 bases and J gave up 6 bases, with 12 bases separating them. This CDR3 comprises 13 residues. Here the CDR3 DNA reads TGTGCCAGCACAGGTCATAAGGATGAAAAACTGTTTTTT. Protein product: CASTGHKDEKLFF. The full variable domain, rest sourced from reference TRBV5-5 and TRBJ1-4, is DAGVTQSPTHLIKTRGQQVTLRCSPISGHKSVSWYQQVLGQGPQFIFQYYEKEERGRGNFPDRFSARQFPNYSSELNVNALLLGDSALYLCASTGHKDEKLFFGSGTQLSVL.

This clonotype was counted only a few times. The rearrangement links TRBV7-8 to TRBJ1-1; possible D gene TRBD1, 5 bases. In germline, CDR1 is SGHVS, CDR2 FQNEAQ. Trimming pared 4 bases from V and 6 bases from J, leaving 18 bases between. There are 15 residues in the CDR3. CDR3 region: CASSSSPRAPPEAFF. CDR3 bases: TGTGCCAGCAGCTCATCCCCCAGGGCCCCCCCTGAAGCTTTCTTT. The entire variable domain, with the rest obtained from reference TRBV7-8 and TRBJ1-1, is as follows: GAGVSQSPRYKVAKRGQDVALRCDPISGHVSLFWYQQALGQGPEFLTYFQNEAQLDKSGLPSDRFFAERPEGSVSTLKIQRTQQEDSAVYLCASSSSPRAPPEAFFGQGTRLTVV.

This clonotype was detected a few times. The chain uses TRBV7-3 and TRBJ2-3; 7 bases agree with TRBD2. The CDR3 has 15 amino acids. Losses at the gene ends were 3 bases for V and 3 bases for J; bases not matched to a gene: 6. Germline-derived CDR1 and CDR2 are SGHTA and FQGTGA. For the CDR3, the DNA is TGTGCCAGCAGCTTTGGGGGGGGATTGACAGATACGCAGTATTTT. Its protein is CASSFGGGLTDTQYF.

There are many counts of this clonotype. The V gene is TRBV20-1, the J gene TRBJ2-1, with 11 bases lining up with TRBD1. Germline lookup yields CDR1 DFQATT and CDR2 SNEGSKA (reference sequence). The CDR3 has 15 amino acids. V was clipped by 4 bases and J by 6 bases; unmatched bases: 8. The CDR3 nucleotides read TGCAGTGCTACAACCGGGACAGGGGGTTCCAATGAGCAGTTCTTC. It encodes CSATTGTGGSNEQFF.

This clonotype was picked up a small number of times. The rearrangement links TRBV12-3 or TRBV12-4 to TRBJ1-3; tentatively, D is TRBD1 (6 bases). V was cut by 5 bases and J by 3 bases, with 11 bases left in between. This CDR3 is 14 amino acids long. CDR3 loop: CASSNQGFGNTIYF. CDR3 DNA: TGTGCCAGCAGTAATCAGGGGTTTGGAAACACCATATATTTT.

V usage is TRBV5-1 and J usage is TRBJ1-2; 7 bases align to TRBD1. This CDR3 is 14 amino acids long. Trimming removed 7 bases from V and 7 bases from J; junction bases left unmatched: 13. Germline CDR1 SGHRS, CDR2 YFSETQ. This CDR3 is CASGSGTEAGGYTF. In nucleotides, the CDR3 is TGCGCCAGCGGCTCCGGGACAGAGGCTGGTGGCTACACCTTC.

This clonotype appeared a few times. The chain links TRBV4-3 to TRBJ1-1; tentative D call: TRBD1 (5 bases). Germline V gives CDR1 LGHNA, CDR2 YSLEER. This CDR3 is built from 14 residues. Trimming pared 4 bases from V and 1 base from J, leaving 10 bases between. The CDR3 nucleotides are TGCGCCAGCAGCCCAATAGACAGGAACACTGAAGCTTTCTTT. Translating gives CASSPIDRNTEAFF.

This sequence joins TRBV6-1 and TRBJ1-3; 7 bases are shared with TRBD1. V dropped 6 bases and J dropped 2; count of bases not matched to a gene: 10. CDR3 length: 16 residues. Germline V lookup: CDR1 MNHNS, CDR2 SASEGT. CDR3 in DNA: TGTGCCAGCAGCCCCGGTGCAGGGGGAACTGGAAACACCATATATTTT. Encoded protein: CASSPGAGGTGNTIYF.

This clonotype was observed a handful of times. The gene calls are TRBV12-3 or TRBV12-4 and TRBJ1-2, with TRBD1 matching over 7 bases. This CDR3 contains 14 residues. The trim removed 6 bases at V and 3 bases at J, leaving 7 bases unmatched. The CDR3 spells CASRRQGLDYGYTF. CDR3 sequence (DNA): TGTGCCAGCAGGAGACAGGGTTTGGACTATGGCTACACCTTC.

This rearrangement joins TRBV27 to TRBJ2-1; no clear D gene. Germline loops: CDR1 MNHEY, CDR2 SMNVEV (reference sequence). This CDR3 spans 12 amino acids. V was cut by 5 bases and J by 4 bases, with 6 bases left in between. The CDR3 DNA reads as TGTGCCAGCAGTCACCTATACAATGAGCAGTTCTTC. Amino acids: CASSHLYNEQFF.

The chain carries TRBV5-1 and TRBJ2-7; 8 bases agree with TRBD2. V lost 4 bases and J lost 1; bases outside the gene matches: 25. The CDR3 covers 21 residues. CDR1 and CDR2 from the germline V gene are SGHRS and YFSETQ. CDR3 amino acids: CASSPQPARRAGGSRSYEQYF. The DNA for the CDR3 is TGCGCCAGCAGCCCGCAGCCTGCGCGCCGCGCGGGGGGATCTAGATCCTACGAGCAGTACTTC.

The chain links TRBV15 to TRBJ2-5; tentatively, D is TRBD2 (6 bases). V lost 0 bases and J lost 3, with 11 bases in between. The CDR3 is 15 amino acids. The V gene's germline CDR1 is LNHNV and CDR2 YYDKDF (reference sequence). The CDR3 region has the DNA TGTGCCACCAGCAGAGATCCTAGGGAGGAAGAGACCCAGTACTTC. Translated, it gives CATSRDPREEETQYF.

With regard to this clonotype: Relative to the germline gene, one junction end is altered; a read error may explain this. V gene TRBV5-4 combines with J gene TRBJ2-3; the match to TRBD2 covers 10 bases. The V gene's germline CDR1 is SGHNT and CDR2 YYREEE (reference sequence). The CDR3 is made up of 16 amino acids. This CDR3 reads CASSLVLAGDPDTLYF. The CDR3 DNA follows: TGTGCCAGCAGCTTAGTTCTAGCGGGGGACCCGGATACGCTGTATTTT.

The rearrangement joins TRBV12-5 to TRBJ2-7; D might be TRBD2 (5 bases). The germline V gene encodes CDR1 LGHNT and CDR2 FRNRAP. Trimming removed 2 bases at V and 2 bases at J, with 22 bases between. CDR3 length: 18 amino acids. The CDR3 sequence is CASGLLAGWDRHTYEQYF. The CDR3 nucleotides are TGTGCTAGTGGTTTGCTAGCCGGTTGGGATCGTCACACCTACGAGCAGTACTTC.